These 7 T cell receptor beta chains originate from one sample sequenced in a study of T cell responses to AZD1222 COVID-19 vaccine. The assay was immunoSEQ multiplex PCR, and TCRdb's table has in-frame clones only and misses some. The sample contains roughly 77,000 clones, over 75% of which appear only once. The material sequenced was peripheral blood, taken on day 0 of MenACWY control vaccination. Every receptor here comes from an adult in good health.

This chain connects TRBV7-2 to TRBJ1-1, with a possible D match to TRBD1 (5 bases). The CDR3 totals 13 residues. Trimming cost V 5 bases and J 7 bases, with 14 bases left between them. CDR1 and CDR2 (germline): SGHTA, FQGNSA. The CDR3 loop is CASSPTTGFEAFF. DNA of the CDR3: TGTGCCAGCAGCCCCACAACAGGATTTGAAGCTTTCTTT.

The rearrangement links TRBV12-3 or TRBV12-4 to TRBJ1-2, with 9 bases fitting TRBD1. The CDR3 has 12 amino acids. Trimming cost V 6 bases and J 8 bases; bases outside gene matches: 4. The CDR3 nucleotides read TGTGCCAGCAGACAGGGGGCGCGGGGCTACACCTTC. Translation gives CASRQGARGYTF.

The rearrangement uses TRBV6-4 and TRBJ1-6; no firm D call. Germline-derived CDR1 and CDR2 are MRHNA and SNTAGT. Between the trimmed V and J ends, which lost 2 bases and 14 bases, there was a span of 19 bases. This CDR3 is built from 15 residues. The CDR3 sequence: CASSDRGIGLGTLHF. In DNA form, the CDR3 reads TGTGCCAGCAGTGACCGCGGGATTGGGCTCGGTACCCTCCACTTT.

This chain connects TRBV14 to TRBJ1-2, with D possibly matching TRBD1 (5 bases). V was trimmed by 2 bases and J by 3 bases, leaving 16 bases between them. CDR1 is SGHDN and CDR2 is FVKESK in the germline V gene. The CDR3 is 16 residues long. For the CDR3, the DNA is TGTGCCAGCAGCCAATTGGACACCGGGGGGTACTATGGCTACACCTTC. It is translated as CASSQLDTGGYYGYTF.

The chain links TRBV27 to TRBJ2-3; D gene ambiguous. This CDR3 has 12 residues. Trimming shortened V by 3 bases and J by 9 bases, and 10 bases separated the two germline ends. Germline assignment: CDR1 MNHEY and CDR2 SMNVEV (reference sequence). CDR3 residues: CASSFSQETQYF. The CDR3 DNA follows: TGTGCCAGCAGTTTTTCGCAGGAAACGCAGTATTTT.

V gene TRBV5-6 combines with J gene TRBJ2-1; maybe TRBD2 (6 bases). Germline CDR1 SGHDT, CDR2 YYEEEE. V shed 0 bases and J shed 6 bases, with 10 bases lying between them. This CDR3 has 14 residues. The CDR3 protein is CASSLGAGFNEQFF. In DNA, the CDR3 is TGTGCCAGCAGCTTGGGGGCGGGGTTCAATGAGCAGTTCTTC.

In this sample, this clone turned up once. The same CDR3 is also encoded by other DNA sequences in this sample. The chain has TRBV29-1 and TRBJ1-5; the D gene is possibly TRBD1 (5 bases). CDR1 and CDR2 (germline): SQVTM, ANQGSEA. Trimming removed 5 bases at V and 3 bases at J, with 8 bases between. The CDR3 totals 12 residues. CDR3 sequence (DNA): TGCAGCGTTCAGGGAGCCAATCAGCCCCAGCATTTT. Protein: CSVQGANQPQHF.